This T cell receptor beta chain was sequenced during a study of T cells in Graves' hyperthyroidism and ophthalmopathy. On the study more broadly: Peripheral blood was acquired at first diagnosis, ahead of any therapy whatsoever.

Trimming left V 3 bases short and J 4 bases short, with 10 bases between. This CDR3 contains 13 residues. The germline CDR1 and CDR2 sequences are MNHEY and SMNVEV (reference sequence). The investigators amplified TCR beta CDR3 regions from RNA transcripts. First-round RT-PCR of the TCR CDR3 relied on the HTBI primer set. MiXCR, applied by TCRdb to the multiplex PCR reads, yields one record per CDR3 protein. The sample has approximately 610,000 distinct CDR3 sequences; about 14% are singletons. Many counts were recorded for this clonotype. The chain carries TRBV27 and TRBJ2-7, with D perhaps given as TRBD1 or TRBD2 (5 bases each). The source material was blood. The receptor was isolated from a woman in her thirties or forties with Graves' ophthalmopathy. As DNA, the CDR3 is TGTGCCAGCAGTTTGGGCAGGGAGTACGAGCAGTACTTC. Translating it yields CASSLGREYEQYF.